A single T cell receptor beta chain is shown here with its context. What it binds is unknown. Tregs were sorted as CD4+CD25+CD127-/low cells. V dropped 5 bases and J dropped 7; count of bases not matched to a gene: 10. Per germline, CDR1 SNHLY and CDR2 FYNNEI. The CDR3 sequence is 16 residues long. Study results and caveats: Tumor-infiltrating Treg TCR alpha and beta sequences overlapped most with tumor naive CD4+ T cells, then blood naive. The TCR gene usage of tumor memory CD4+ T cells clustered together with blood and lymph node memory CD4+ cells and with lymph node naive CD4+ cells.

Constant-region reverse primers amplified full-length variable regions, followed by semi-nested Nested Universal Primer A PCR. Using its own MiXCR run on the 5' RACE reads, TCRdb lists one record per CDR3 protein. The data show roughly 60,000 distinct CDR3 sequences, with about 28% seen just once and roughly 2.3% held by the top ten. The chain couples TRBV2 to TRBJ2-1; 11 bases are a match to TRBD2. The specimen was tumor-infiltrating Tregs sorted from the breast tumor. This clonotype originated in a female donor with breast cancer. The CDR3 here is CASSLYTSGSLNEQFF. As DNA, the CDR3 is TGTGCCAGCAGTCTCTATACTAGCGGGAGTTTGAATGAGCAGTTCTTC.